These 20 T cell receptor beta chains were all obtained from the same sample, sequenced in a study of blood T cell repertoires in COVID-19. The data were produced by immunoSEQ multiplex PCR, yet TCRdb's version contains in-frame clones alone and is incomplete. The sample includes 150,000 to 200,000 clones, about 84% of them seen just once. The sequenced sample was PBMCs or T cells enriched from blood (not recorded which). All receptors come from a woman between 25 and 40 years old who had recovered from COVID-19.

CDR3 nucleotides: TGTGCCAGCAGCCAAAGGGACAACTCCTACGAGCAGTACTTC. Its translation: CASSQRDNSYEQYF. V gene TRBV14 combines with J gene TRBJ2-7; TRBD1 is a possible D gene (6 bases). V shed 2 bases and J shed 0 bases, with 8 bases lying between them. The CDR3 loop spans 14 amino acids. Germline V gene lookup returns CDR1 SGHDN and CDR2 FVKESK. The full variable domain, rest sourced from reference TRBV14 and TRBJ2-7, is EAGVTQFPSHSVIEKGQTVTLRCDPISGHDNLYWYRRVMGKEIKFLLHFVKESKQDESGMPNNRFLAERTGGTYSTLKVQPAELEDSGVYFCASSQRDNSYEQYFGPGTRLTVT.

This CDR3 reads CASTEGLAGGSYNEQFF. In DNA form, the CDR3 reads TGTGCCAGCACCGAAGGGCTAGCGGGCGGCTCCTACAATGAGCAGTTCTTC. The V call is TRBV25-1, the J call TRBJ2-1; 8 nucleotides agree with TRBD2. Germline loops: CDR1 MGHDK, CDR2 SYGVNS. V gave up 7 bases and J gave up 0 bases; unmatched junction bases: 11. CDR3 size: 17 residues.

The chain combines TRBV18 with TRBJ1-1, with D possibly being TRBD1 (6 bases). Germline-derived CDR1 and CDR2 are KGHSH and LQKENI. The CDR3 consists of 14 residues. Trimming stripped 3 bases from V and 4 bases from J, with 12 bases between. In nucleotides, the CDR3 is TGTGCCAGCTCACCCCCGGGGGGGGCCACTGAAGCTTTCTTT. Protein sequence: CASSPPGGATEAFF. Combining the CDR3 with reference TRBV18 and TRBJ1-1 gives the whole variable domain NAGVMQNPRHLVRRRGQEARLRCSPMKGHSHVYWYRQLPEEGLKFMVYLQKENIIDESGMPKERFSAEFPKEGPSILRIQQVVRGDSAAYFCASSPPGGATEAFFGQGTRLTVV.

This clone appeared a single time. The chain recombines TRBV27 with TRBJ1-3; 7 bases fit TRBD1. Trimming took 3 bases from V and 2 from J; bases not matched to a gene: 1. The germline V gene has CDR1 MNHEY and CDR2 SMNVEV (reference sequence). The length of the CDR3 is 14 residues. In DNA form, the CDR3 reads TGTGCCAGCAGTTTGACAGGGACTGGAAACACCATATATTTT. Translation gives CASSLTGTGNTIYF.

The chain joins TRBV27 to TRBJ1-5; D is ambiguous. This CDR3 is 14 amino acids long. CDR1 MNHEY and CDR2 SMNVEV come from the germline V gene (reference sequence). V lost 4 bases and J lost 2, with 9 bases in between. The CDR3 region has the DNA TGTGCCAGCAGTTCGGTTAGTGGCAATCAGCCCCAGCATTTT. This encodes CASSSVSGNQPQHF.

This clone was recorded a few times. J is TRBJ2-5 and V is TRBV27, with TRBD2 identical over 11 bases. The CDR3 contains 17 residues. J lost 4 bases, V lost 6 bases, and 13 bases had no gene match. Germline V gene data show CDR1 as MNHEY and CDR2 as SMNVEV (reference sequence). CDR3 protein: CASSRLVTGTSGETQYF. CDR3 nucleotides: TGTGCCAGCAGCCGATTAGTTACCGGGACTAGCGGAGAGACCCAGTACTTC.

The chain recombines TRBV5-6 with TRBJ2-5, with 7 bases aligning to TRBD1. Losses at the gene ends were 0 bases for V and 4 bases for J; bases not matched to a gene: 3. Germline CDR1 SGHDT, CDR2 YYEEEE. This CDR3 is built from 14 residues. CDR3 DNA sequence: TGTGCCAGCAGCTTGGTGCAGGGGGTAGAGACCCAGTACTTC. This translates into CASSLVQGVETQYF.

The chain links TRBV19 to TRBJ1-2; the match to TRBD1 covers 8 bases. Germline CDR1 LNHDA, CDR2 SQIVND (reference sequence). This CDR3 has 14 amino acids. The V gene end was trimmed by 4 bases and the J gene end by 7 bases; junction bases not matched to a gene: 8. The CDR3 coding sequence is TGTGCCAGTAGTACCACCACCACAGGGGGTGGCTACACCTTC. This codes for CASSTTTTGGGYTF.

In DNA form, the CDR3 reads TGTGCCAGCTCAGGGGACAGGACCAACGAGCAGTACTTC. Translating gives CASSGDRTNEQYF. The chain has TRBV18 and TRBJ2-7; 8 bases map to TRBD1. Germline loops: CDR1 KGHSH, CDR2 LQKENI. J was trimmed by 5 bases and V by 5 bases; bases with no gene match: 5. This CDR3 spans 13 amino acids.

The chain links TRBV28 to TRBJ2-2, with 7 bases lining up with TRBD1. Trimming at V came to 6 bases and at J to 2 bases, leaving 6 bases not matched to a gene. Germline V gene sequence: CDR1 MDHEN, CDR2 SYDVKM. The length of the CDR3 is 15 residues. The CDR3 coding sequence is TGTGCCAGCAGAAGGGGACAGATAAACACCGGGGAGCTGTTTTTT. It codes for CASRRGQINTGELFF.

The chain couples TRBV5-1 to TRBJ1-5; 7 bases fit TRBD1. Germline V lookup: CDR1 SGHRS, CDR2 YFSETQ. The CDR3 has 15 amino acids. J was trimmed by 4 bases and V by 1 base; bases with no gene match: 5. The DNA for the CDR3 is TGCGCCAGCAGCTTGTTTGGGACAGAAAATCAGCCCCAGCATTTT. Its translation: CASSLFGTENQPQHF.

The chain links TRBV4-2 to TRBJ2-7; the D gene is possibly TRBD2 (5 bases). Per germline, CDR1 LGHNA and CDR2 YNFKEQ. The germline V and J ends were trimmed by 4 bases and 0 bases, with 13 bases remaining between them. This CDR3 has 15 amino acids. The CDR3 coding sequence is TGTGCCAGCAGCCGTGGTAGCGCCAACTCCTACGAGCAGTACTTC. Translation: CASSRGSANSYEQYF.

The genes are TRBV2 and TRBJ1-2; D unresolved. The length of the CDR3 is 15 residues. Germline V gives CDR1 SNHLY, CDR2 FYNNEI. Trimming shortened V by 6 bases and J by 4 bases, and 18 bases separated the two germline ends. CDR3 sequence reads: CASSPLEGHSYGYTF. The CDR3, as DNA: TGTGCCAGCAGCCCCCTCGAAGGTCACAGCTATGGCTACACCTTC.

This clone is a singleton in its sample. The chain couples TRBV7-8 to TRBJ2-7, with D maybe TRBD1 (5 bases). The length of the CDR3 is 14 residues. V shed 5 bases and J shed 3 bases, with 14 bases lying between them. Germline V lookup: CDR1 SGHVS, CDR2 FQNEAQ. CDR3 DNA sequence: TGTGCCAGCAGCCCCGGACAATTTTTCTACGAGCAGTACTTC. Its protein product is CASSPGQFFYEQYF. Looking up the rest from reference TRBV7-8 and TRBJ2-7 gives the full variable domain: GAGVSQSPRYKVAKRGQDVALRCDPISGHVSLFWYQQALGQGPEFLTYFQNEAQLDKSGLPSDRFFAERPEGSVSTLKIQRTQQEDSAVYLCASSPGQFFYEQYFGPGTRLTVT.

The chain carries TRBV18 and TRBJ2-7; maybe TRBD1 (6 bases). V was shortened by 4 bases and J by 5 bases, with 6 bases between the two germline ends. Germline V gene data show CDR1 as KGHSH and CDR2 as LQKENI. The CDR3 runs to 11 residues. The CDR3 region is CASSQGDEQYF. In DNA, the CDR3 is TGTGCCAGCTCACAGGGGGACGAGCAGTACTTC.

The chain joins TRBV5-4 to TRBJ2-1; 15 positions match TRBD2. CDR3 length: 16 amino acids. From germline, CDR1 is SGHNT and CDR2 YYREEE (reference sequence). Trimming removed 4 bases from V and 7 bases from J; junction bases left unmatched: 6. The chain's CDR3 is CASSPFGTSGRNEQFF. The CDR3 bases are TGTGCCAGCAGCCCTTTCGGGACTAGCGGGAGGAATGAGCAGTTCTTC.

The chain combines TRBV2 with TRBJ2-7; D uncertain. Germline values: CDR1 SNHLY, CDR2 FYNNEI. The CDR3 runs 11 residues. The ends were cut back, 2 bases at V and 6 bases at J, with 5 bases in the middle. The chain's CDR3 is CASSESPEQYF. The DNA for the CDR3 is TGTGCCAGCAGTGAATCTCCCGAGCAGTACTTC.

This chain links TRBV27 with TRBJ2-2, with unresolved D. In germline, CDR1 is MNHEY, CDR2 SMNVEV (reference sequence). This CDR3 spans 11 amino acids. Deletions cut 7 bases from V and 8 bases from J, with 8 bases between. The CDR3 nucleotides read TGTGCCAGCACCTTCTTAGGGGAGCTGTTTTTT. Protein: CASTFLGELFF.

The chain combines TRBV2 with TRBJ1-2; 7 bases fit TRBD1. CDR1 and CDR2 (germline): SNHLY, FYNNEI. The CDR3 has 13 residues. V lost 6 bases and J lost 10; bases outside the gene matches: 11. The CDR3: CASSYRGSAFYTF. CDR3 nucleotides: TGTGCCAGCAGCTACAGGGGTAGCGCGTTCTACACCTTC.

The chain carries TRBV19 and TRBJ2-7, with 12 bases matching TRBD2. Germline values: CDR1 LNHDA, CDR2 SQIVND (reference sequence). This CDR3 is 14 amino acids long. J lost 3 bases, V lost 4 bases, and 1 base had no gene match. The CDR3 nucleotides are TGTGCCAGTAGTACACTAGCGGGAGGCTACGAGCAGTACTTC. Protein sequence: CASSTLAGGYEQYF.